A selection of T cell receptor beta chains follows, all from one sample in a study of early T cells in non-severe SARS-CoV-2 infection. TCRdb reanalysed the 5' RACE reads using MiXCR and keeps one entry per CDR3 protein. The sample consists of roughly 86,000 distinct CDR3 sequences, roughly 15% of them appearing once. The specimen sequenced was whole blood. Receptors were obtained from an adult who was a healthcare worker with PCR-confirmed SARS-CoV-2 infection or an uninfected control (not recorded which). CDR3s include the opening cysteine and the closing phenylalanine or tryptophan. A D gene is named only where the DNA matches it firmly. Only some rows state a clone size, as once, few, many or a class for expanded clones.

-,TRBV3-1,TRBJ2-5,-,CASSQDWGRETQYF,TGTGCCAGCAGCCAAGATTGGGGGCGAGAGACCCAGTACTTC
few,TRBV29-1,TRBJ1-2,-,CSVEEGHGGYTF,TGCAGCGTTGAAGAGGGACACGGCGGCTACACCTTC
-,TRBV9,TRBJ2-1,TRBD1,CASRPQGDNEQFF,TGTGCCAGCAGACCACAGGGGGACAATGAGCAGTTCTTC
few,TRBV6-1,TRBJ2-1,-,CASSGRTDNEQFF,TGTGCCAGCAGTGGAAGGACAGACAATGAGCAGTTCTTC
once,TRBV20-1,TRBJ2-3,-,CSAGRLVQAQYF,TGCAGTGCTGGAAGACTAGTTCAGGCGCAGTATTTT
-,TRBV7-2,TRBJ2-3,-,CASSYYKDTDTQYF,TGTGCCAGCAGCTACTACAAGGACACAGATACGCAGTATTTT
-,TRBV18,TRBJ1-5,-,CASSPGDRNQPQHF,TGTGCCAGCTCACCAGGGGATCGCAATCAGCCCCAGCATTTT
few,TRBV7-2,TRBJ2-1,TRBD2,CASSFPGLNYNEQFF,TGTGCCAGCAGCTTCCCGGGACTAAACTACAATGAGCAGTTCTTC
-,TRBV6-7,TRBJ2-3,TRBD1,CASSYGLAGGSTDTQYF,TGTGCCAGCAGTTACGGCTTGGCAGGGGGTAGCACAGATACGCAGTATTTT
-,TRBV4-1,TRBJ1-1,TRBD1,CASRKTGQAFF,TGCGCCAGCAGGAAGACAGGGCAGGCTTTCTTT
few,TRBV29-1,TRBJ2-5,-,CSGGARAIQETQYF,TGCAGCGGGGGGGCCAGGGCCATACAAGAGACCCAGTACTTC
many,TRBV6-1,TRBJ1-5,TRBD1,CASSWGGGGNQPQHF,TGTGCCAGCTCCTGGGGAGGGGGCGGCAATCAGCCCCAGCATTTT
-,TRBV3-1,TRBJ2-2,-,CASSQGVAPGGELFF,TGTGCCAGCAGCCAAGGGGTAGCCCCCGGCGGGGAGCTGTTTTTT
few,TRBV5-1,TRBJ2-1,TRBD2,CASRDLAGGSYNEQFF,TGCGCCAGCAGAGATCTAGCGGGGGGTTCCTACAATGAGCAGTTCTTC
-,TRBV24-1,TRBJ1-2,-,CATSEGRNYGYTF,TGTGCCACCAGTGAGGGGCGTAACTATGGCTACACCTTC
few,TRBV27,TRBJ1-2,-,CASSPIGGRIRSNYGYTF,TGTGCCAGCAGTCCTATAGGGGGGCGGATACGAAGTAACTATGGCTACACCTTC
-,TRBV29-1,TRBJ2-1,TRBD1,CSVGQGVYNEQFF,TGCAGCGTTGGCCAGGGGGTTTACAATGAGCAGTTCTTC
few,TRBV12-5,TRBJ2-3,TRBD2,CASGLVRGGTDTQYF,TGTGCTAGTGGTTTGGTACGGGGGGGCACAGATACGCAGTATTTT
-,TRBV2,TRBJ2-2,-,CASRPGLTTGELFF,TGTGCCAGCAGGCCAGGGCTTACCACCGGGGAGCTGTTTTTT
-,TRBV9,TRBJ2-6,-,CASSTRTAGANVLTF,TGTGCCAGCAGCACGAGGACAGCTGGGGCCAACGTCCTGACTTTC
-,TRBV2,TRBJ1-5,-,CASSVRVQPQHF,TGTGCCAGCAGTGTTCGGGTCCAGCCCCAGCATTTT
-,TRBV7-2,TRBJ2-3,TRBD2,CASSQRDSTDTQYF,TGTGCCAGCAGCCAGCGGGACAGCACAGATACGCAGTATTTT
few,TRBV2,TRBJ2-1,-,CASRDHRMGLNEQFF,TGTGCCAGCAGGGACCACAGAATGGGGCTCAATGAGCAGTTCTTC
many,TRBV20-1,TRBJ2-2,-,CSAKPVEHTGELFF,TGCAGTGCAAAGCCGGTGGAACACACCGGGGAGCTGTTTTTT
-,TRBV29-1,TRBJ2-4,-,CSVALLAKNIQYF,TGCAGCGTTGCCCTTCTAGCCAAAAACATTCAGTACTTC
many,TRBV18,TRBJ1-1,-,CASSPPHRNTEAFF,TGTGCCAGCTCACCACCGCACAGGAACACTGAAGCTTTCTTT
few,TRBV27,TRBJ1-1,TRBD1,CASSPHGTGGGKAFF,TGTGCCAGCAGTCCCCACGGGACAGGGGGCGGAAAAGCTTTCTTT
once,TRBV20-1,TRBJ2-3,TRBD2,CSARELAGVDTQYF,TGCAGTGCTAGAGAACTAGCGGGGGTTGATACGCAGTATTTT
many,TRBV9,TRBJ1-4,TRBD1,CASSERQGADEKLFF,TGTGCCAGCAGCGAGCGACAGGGGGCGGATGAAAAACTGTTTTTT
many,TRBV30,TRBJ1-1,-,CAWSVGYGNTEAFF,TGTGCCTGGAGTGTCGGGTACGGCAACACTGAAGCTTTCTTT
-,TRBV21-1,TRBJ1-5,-,CASSKPGFPGQPQHF,TGTGCCAGCAGCAAACCGGGTTTTCCCGGTCAGCCCCAGCATTTT
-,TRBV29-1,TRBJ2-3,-,CSVVRGKSDTQYF,TGCAGCGTTGTTAGGGGAAAGTCAGATACGCAGTATTTT
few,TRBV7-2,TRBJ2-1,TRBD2,CASSFSSSGGNEQFF,TGTGCCAGCAGCTTCTCCTCCTCGGGGGGAAATGAGCAGTTCTTC
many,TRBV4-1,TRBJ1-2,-,CASSQDRGGGYTF,TGCGCCAGCAGCCAAGATAGAGGGGGTGGCTACACCTTC
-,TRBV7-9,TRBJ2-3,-,CASSPRYSSTDTQYF,TGTGCCAGCAGCCCTAGGTACAGTAGCACAGATACGCAGTATTTT
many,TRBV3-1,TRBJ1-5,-,CASSQTGYNQPQHF,TGTGCCAGCAGCCAAACGGGTTACAATCAGCCCCAGCATTTT
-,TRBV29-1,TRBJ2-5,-,CSVADTHQETQYF,TGCAGCGTTGCGGACACCCACCAAGAGACCCAGTACTTC
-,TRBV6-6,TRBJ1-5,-,CASSYSKGYQPQHF,TGTGCCAGCAGTTACTCGAAAGGCTATCAGCCCCAGCATTTT
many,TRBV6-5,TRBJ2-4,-,CASSWRGSKNIQYF,TGTGCCAGCAGTTGGAGGGGGAGCAAAAACATTCAGTACTTC
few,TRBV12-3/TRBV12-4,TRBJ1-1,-,CASSLGFEAFF,TGTGCCAGCAGTTTAGGGTTTGAAGCTTTCTTT
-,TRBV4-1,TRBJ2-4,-,CASSQDPSGGINIQYF,TGCGCCAGCAGCCAAGACCCTAGTGGGGGAATAAACATTCAGTACTTC
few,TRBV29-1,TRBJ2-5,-,CSVAWVARETQYF,TGCAGCGTTGCGTGGGTGGCGAGAGAGACCCAGTACTTC
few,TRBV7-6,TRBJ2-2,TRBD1,CASRKGQGVGELFF,TGTGCCAGCAGGAAGGGACAGGGGGTCGGGGAGCTGTTTTTT
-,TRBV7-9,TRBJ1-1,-,CASSFQENTEAFF,TGTGCCAGCAGCTTCCAGGAGAACACTGAAGCTTTCTTT
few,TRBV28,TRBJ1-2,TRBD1,CASGHAGTGGYGYTF,TGTGCCAGCGGCCACGCCGGGACAGGAGGTTATGGCTACACCTTC
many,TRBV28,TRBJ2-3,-,CASSSPGESSTDTQYF,TGTGCCAGCAGTTCCCCGGGGGAGTCTAGCACAGATACGCAGTATTTT
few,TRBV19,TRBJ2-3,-,CASSIGVRGTDTQYF,TGTGCCAGTAGTATCGGAGTGAGGGGCACAGATACGCAGTATTTT
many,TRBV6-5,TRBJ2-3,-,CASTTAGPTDTQYF,TGTGCCAGCACCACGGCGGGTCCCACAGATACGCAGTATTTT
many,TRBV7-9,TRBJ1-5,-,CASSLRGEGSNQPQHF,TGTGCCAGCAGCTTACGAGGTGAGGGGAGCAATCAGCCCCAGCATTTT
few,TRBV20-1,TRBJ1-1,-,CSATGARSTEAFF,TGCAGTGCTACGGGGGCAAGAAGCACTGAAGCTTTCTTT
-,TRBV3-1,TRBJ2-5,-,CASSPRQIGTQYF,TGTGCCAGCAGCCCTCGACAGATAGGGACCCAGTACTTC
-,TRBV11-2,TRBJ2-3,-,CASSLGGSDTDTQYF,TGTGCCAGCAGCTTAGGGGGGAGTGACACAGATACGCAGTATTTT
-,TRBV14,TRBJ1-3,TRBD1,CASSQLWTGSGNTIYF,TGTGCCAGCAGCCAACTGTGGACAGGCTCTGGAAACACCATATATTTT
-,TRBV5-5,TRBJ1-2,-,CASSLAFRGDGYGYTF,TGTGCCAGCAGCTTGGCTTTCCGAGGGGATGGCTATGGCTACACCTTC
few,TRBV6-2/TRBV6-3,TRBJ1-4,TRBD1,CASRPGQPRVEKLFF,TGTGCCAGCAGGCCGGGACAGCCGCGGGTGGAAAAACTGTTTTTT